The T cell receptor beta chain described here comes from a study of T cells in Graves' hyperthyroidism and ophthalmopathy. From RNA transcripts, TCR beta CDR3 regions were amplified. Primed by the HTBI set, a first-round RT-PCR was run on the TCR CDR3. TCRdb ran MiXCR on the multiplex PCR reads and lists one entry per CDR3 protein. The sample holds under 400,000 distinct CDR3 sequences, roughly 14% seen once. In germline, CDR1 is SEHNR, CDR2 FQNEAQ (reference sequence). With 5 bases removed from V and 2 bases from J, the gap between germline ends came to 16 bases. This CDR3 comprises 16 residues. This clonotype was observed at least ten times.

The chain employs TRBV7-9 and TRBJ2-1; tentatively, D is TRBD2 (5 bases). Sample: blood. The clonotype originates from a woman aged 55-69 years with Graves' hyperthyroidism. The CDR3 reads CASSPRGRRTYNEQFF. The CDR3 nucleotides are TGTGCCAGCAGCCCCCGGGGTCGACGGACCTACAATGAGCAGTTCTTC.